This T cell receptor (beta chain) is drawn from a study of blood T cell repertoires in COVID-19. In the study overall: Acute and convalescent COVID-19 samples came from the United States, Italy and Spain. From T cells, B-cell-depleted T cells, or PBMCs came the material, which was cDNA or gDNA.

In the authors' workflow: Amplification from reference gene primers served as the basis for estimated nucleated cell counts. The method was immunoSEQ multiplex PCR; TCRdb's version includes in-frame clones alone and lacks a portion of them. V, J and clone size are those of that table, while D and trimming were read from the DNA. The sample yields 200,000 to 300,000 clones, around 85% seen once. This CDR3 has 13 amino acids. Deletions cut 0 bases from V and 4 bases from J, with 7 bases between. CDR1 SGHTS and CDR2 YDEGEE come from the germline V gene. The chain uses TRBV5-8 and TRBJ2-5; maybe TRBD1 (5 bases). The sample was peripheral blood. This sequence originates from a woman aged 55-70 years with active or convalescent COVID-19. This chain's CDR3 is CASSLGGAETQYF. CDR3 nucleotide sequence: TGTGCCAGCAGCTTGGGTGGGGCAGAGACCCAGTACTTC.